The 30 T cell receptor beta chains below all came from one sample that was sequenced in a study of blood T cell repertoires in COVID-19 (dated by TCRdb to about 2020). The library was made by the immunoSEQ multiplex PCR assay. Entries here come from immuneACCESS through TCRdb and include only in-frame sequences with V and J called. Some clones fail to appear in such tables; in the studies checked, an unresolved V gene covers under half of the shortfall, and the cause of the remainder is unknown. This sample gives hundreds of thousands of clones in total; 70% to 85% of them show up just once. Of the sample, approximately 1.9% is held by the ten largest clones. Sequences were obtained from peripheral blood. Receptor source: a woman at least 80 years old with acute or convalescent COVID-19.

The V gene is TRBV24-1, the J gene TRBJ2-5, with D possibly being TRBD1 (5 bases). CDR3 length: 13 amino acids. The ends were cut back, 4 bases at V and 2 bases at J, with 7 bases in the middle. CDR1 and CDR2 (germline): KGHDR, SFDVKD. The CDR3 reads CATSDPGQETQYF. Here the CDR3 DNA reads TGTGCCACCAGTGACCCAGGGCAAGAGACCCAGTACTTC.

The chain uses TRBV25-1 and TRBJ2-1, with 10 bases identical to TRBD2. CDR1 and CDR2 from the germline V gene are MGHDK and SYGVNS. This CDR3 contains 15 residues. V gave up 8 bases and J gave up 3 bases; unmatched junction bases: 7. CDR3 nucleotide sequence: TGTGCCAGCGCCCAGACTAGCGGGCACTACAATGAGCAGTTCTTC. Translation gives CASAQTSGHYNEQFF.

This clone has at least ten counts. This chain uses TRBV30 with TRBJ2-2; D gene uncertain. Germline V CDR1 and CDR2: GTSNPN, SVGIG (reference sequence). This CDR3 contains 14 residues. Trimming took 3 bases from V and 3 from J, leaving 11 bases between them. The CDR3 loop is CAWRRNGYTGELFF. The CDR3, as DNA: TGTGCCTGGAGGCGGAACGGGTACACCGGGGAGCTGTTTTTT.

The V and J genes are TRBV5-1 and TRBJ1-2; a possible D gene is TRBD1 (5 bases). The CDR3 is 15 residues long. CDR1 and CDR2 (germline): SGHRS, YFSETQ. V was pared by 2 bases and J by 2 bases, with 13 bases between. The CDR3: CASSLGAAQNYGYTF. DNA for the CDR3: TGCGCCAGCAGCTTAGGGGCAGCCCAAAACTATGGCTACACCTTC.

The V and J genes are TRBV19 and TRBJ1-5; D ambiguous. V was shortened by 1 base and J by 3 bases, with 10 bases between the two germline ends. Germline V lookup: CDR1 LNHDA, CDR2 SQIVND (reference sequence). The CDR3 has 15 residues. The CDR3 DNA is TGTGCCAGTAGTATAGGGCAGGTGACCAATCAGCCCCAGCATTTT. Translation gives CASSIGQVTNQPQHF.

CDR3 nucleotide sequence: TGTGCCAGCAGCCTTCCGGGAGTCCGCTCCTACAATGAGCAGTTCTTC. Its protein product is CASSLPGVRSYNEQFF. V usage is TRBV7-8 and J usage is TRBJ2-1; D may be TRBD2 (6 bases). Looked up from germline, CDR1 is SGHVS and CDR2 is FQNEAQ. V lost 5 bases, J lost 0 bases, and 14 bases lay in between. This CDR3 region has 16 residues. The full variable domain, with the rest looked up from reference TRBV7-8 and TRBJ2-1, is GAGVSQSPRYKVAKRGQDVALRCDPISGHVSLFWYQQALGQGPEFLTYFQNEAQLDKSGLPSDRFFAERPEGSVSTLKIQRTQQEDSAVYLCASSLPGVRSYNEQFFGPGTRLTVL.

CDR3 sequence (DNA): TGCGCCAGCAGCTTGGCCGCCGGCACGGCAGGGGAAAAACTGTTTTTT. Protein product: CASSLAAGTAGEKLFF. The V gene is TRBV5-1, the J gene TRBJ1-4; perhaps TRBD1 as D (5 bases). Germline lookup yields CDR1 SGHRS and CDR2 YFSETQ. There are 16 residues in the CDR3. Trimming stripped 0 bases from V and 8 bases from J, with 17 bases between.

The CDR3 coding sequence is TGTGCCAGCTCATCGGGACTAGCGGGAGGAGATACGCAGTATTTT. It encodes CASSSGLAGGDTQYF. The chain joins TRBV18 to TRBJ2-3, with 15 bases aligning to TRBD2. Germline V gene sequence: CDR1 KGHSH, CDR2 LQKENI. The CDR3 is 15 residues long. Trimming took 5 bases from V and 5 from J; bases not matched to a gene: 2.

V and J are TRBV7-6 and TRBJ2-5; possible D gene TRBD2, 6 bases. This CDR3 comprises 16 residues. Germline V lookup: CDR1 SGHVS, CDR2 FNYEAQ. The V and J ends lost 2 bases and 0 bases respectively, with 13 bases between them. The CDR3 loop reads CASSLSTGTYQETQYF. The DNA for the CDR3 is TGTGCCAGCAGCTTAAGTACGGGGACTTACCAAGAGACCCAGTACTTC.

Only a few counts were recorded for this clone. The chain combines TRBV4-1 with TRBJ1-2; tentative D call: TRBD1 (6 bases). The germline CDR1 and CDR2 sequences are MGHRA and YSYEKL. Trimming took off 1 base at V and 4 bases at J, with 13 bases between the two ends. The CDR3 is 15 residues long. CDR3 in amino acids: CASSQGGGAGYGYTF. The CDR3 bases are TGCGCCAGCAGCCAAGGGGGGGGCGCGGGCTATGGCTACACCTTC.

This rearrangement joins TRBV19 to TRBJ1-4, with 7 bases lining up with TRBD1. Per the germline V gene, CDR1 is LNHDA and CDR2 is SQIVND (reference sequence). This CDR3 comprises 14 residues. Trimming cost V 7 bases and J 5 bases; bases outside gene matches: 7. The CDR3 loop is CASTTGQFNEKLFF. In nucleotides, the CDR3 is TGTGCCAGTACCACGGGACAGTTCAATGAAAAACTGTTTTTT.

This clone was detected a few times. The chain couples TRBV29-1 to TRBJ2-1; TRBD2 agrees at 8 bases. V was clipped by 0 bases and J by 9 bases; unmatched bases: 19. CDR3 size: 18 residues. The germline V gene has CDR1 SQVTM and CDR2 ANQGSEA. The CDR3 region has the DNA TGCAGCGTTGAAGAAAGGGAGAGGAGCGGGGGTGCGAAGGTTGAGCAGTTCTTC. Its protein product is CSVEERERSGGAKVEQFF.

The chain employs TRBV6-5 and TRBJ1-3, with 7 bases fitting TRBD1. The CDR3 is made up of 14 amino acids. Germline CDR1 MNHEY, CDR2 SVGAGI. The trim removed 6 bases at V and 2 bases at J, leaving 4 bases unmatched. CDR3 nucleotides: TGTGCCAGCAGAGGGGGCGCCCCTGGAAACACCATATATTTT. Encoded protein: CASRGGAPGNTIYF.

The chain joins TRBV3-1 (or the pseudogene TRBV3-2) to TRBJ1-4; weak D call: TRBD1 (6 bases). V lost 1 base and J 7 bases, leaving 10 bases between the germline ends. The CDR3 has 14 residues. The V gene's germline CDR1 is LGHDT and CDR2 YNNKEL (reference sequence). In DNA form, the CDR3 reads TGTGCCAGCAGCCAAGCAGGGGCCGGTGAAAAACTGTTTTTT. It translates to CASSQAGAGEKLFF.

V is TRBV27 and J is TRBJ1-5, with no clear D. The V gene lost 3 bases and the J gene lost 3 bases, with 15 bases spanning the gap. The CDR3 runs 16 residues. CDR1 MNHEY and CDR2 SMNVEV come from the germline V gene (reference sequence). CDR3 nucleotide sequence: TGTGCCAGCAGTTTCTCCATATCGGGTGCCAATCAGCCCCAGCATTTT. Translation gives CASSFSISGANQPQHF.

The chain uses TRBV4-3 and TRBJ1-4, with a tentative D call TRBD1 (6 bases). This CDR3 comprises 14 residues. With 4 bases removed from V and 8 bases from J, the gap between germline ends came to 14 bases. Per germline, CDR1 LGHNA and CDR2 YSLEER. The CDR3 loop reads CASSPAQGREKLFF. CDR3 nucleotides: TGCGCCAGCAGCCCTGCCCAGGGGAGAGAAAAACTGTTTTTT.

The CDR3 DNA reads as TGCGCCAGCAGCAGAGTCGGAGGGTCAAGGGACACTGAAGCTTTCTTT. Its translation: CASSRVGGSRDTEAFF. The rearrangement uses TRBV5-1 and TRBJ1-1; unclear D gene. The CDR3 totals 16 residues. Trimming stripped 4 bases from V and 3 bases from J, with 19 bases between. Germline lookup yields CDR1 SGHRS and CDR2 YFSETQ.

This chain connects TRBV15 to TRBJ1-4, with a possible D match to TRBD1 (5 bases). Germline V gives CDR1 LNHNV, CDR2 YYDKDF (reference sequence). This CDR3 region has 15 residues. Trimming took 1 base from V and 2 from J, leaving 8 bases between them. This CDR3 is CATSRVRGTNEKLFF. The CDR3 DNA is TGTGCCACCAGCAGAGTGCGGGGGACTAATGAAAAACTGTTTTTT.

The V and J genes are TRBV7-2 and TRBJ2-7, with a possible D match to TRBD1 (5 bases). Germline CDR1 and CDR2: SGHTA and FQGNSA. The CDR3 loop spans 15 amino acids. Between the trimmed V and J ends, which lost 1 base and 1 base, there was a span of 11 bases. CDR3 DNA: TGTGCCAGCAGCTTAGGGGCAGGGATATCCTACGAGCAGTACTTC. Its protein product is CASSLGAGISYEQYF.

The gene calls are TRBV6-2 or TRBV6-3 and TRBJ2-1; D might be TRBD1 (6 bases). Germline CDR1 MNHEY, CDR2 SVGEGT. This CDR3 has 15 amino acids. Trimming shortened V by 4 bases and J by 5 bases, and 15 bases separated the two germline ends. CDR3 amino acids: CASSSHRDTNNEQFF. The CDR3 nucleotides are TGTGCCAGCAGTTCCCACCGGGACACAAACAATGAGCAGTTCTTC.

The chain uses TRBV5-6 and TRBJ1-6; D remains ambiguous. The CDR3 runs 16 residues. V was cut by 0 bases and J by 0 bases, with 7 bases left in between. Germline CDR1 SGHDT, CDR2 YYEEEE. The CDR3 region has the DNA TGTGCCAGCAGCTTGGTTACAGTCTCCTATAATTCACCCCTCCACTTT. As protein: CASSLVTVSYNSPLHF.

The chain is built from TRBV7-2 and TRBJ2-3; the match to TRBD1 covers 7 bases. Trimming took 6 bases from V and 6 from J; bases not matched to a gene: 6. This CDR3 is built from 13 residues. The V gene's germline CDR1 is SGHTA and CDR2 FQGNSA. The CDR3 sequence is CASSLQGMDTQYF. The CDR3 bases are TGTGCCAGCAGTTTACAGGGGATGGATACGCAGTATTTT. Using reference TRBV7-2 and TRBJ2-3 for the parts outside the CDR3, the full variable domain is GAGVSQSPSNKVTEKGKDVELRCDPISGHTALYWYRQSLGQGLEFLIYFQGNSAPDKSGLPSDRFSAERTGGSVSTLTIQRTQQEDSAVYLCASSLQGMDTQYFGPGTRLTVL.

This chain uses TRBV5-1 with TRBJ1-1; 9 bases align to TRBD1. Germline V gives CDR1 SGHRS, CDR2 YFSETQ. This CDR3 contains 16 residues. Trimming removed 4 bases from V and 0 bases from J; junction bases left unmatched: 7. The CDR3 region is CASSRTGESMNTEAFF. CDR3 in DNA: TGCGCCAGCAGCCGGACAGGGGAGAGCATGAACACTGAAGCTTTCTTT.

J is TRBJ2-1 and V is TRBV7-8; weak D call: TRBD2 (6 bases). With 6 bases removed from V and 2 bases from J, the gap between germline ends came to 14 bases. The CDR3 totals 15 residues. Germline CDR1 reads SGHVS; CDR2 reads FQNEAQ. The CDR3 coding sequence is TGTGCCAGCAGTCTAGTCGGGACTCCCTACAATGAGCAGTTCTTC. It yields the protein CASSLVGTPYNEQFF.

The chain uses TRBV28 and TRBJ2-7; the match to TRBD1 covers 8 bases. Trimming cost V 5 bases and J 2 bases; bases outside gene matches: 5. Germline V gene data show CDR1 as MDHEN and CDR2 as SYDVKM. The CDR3 runs 14 residues. The CDR3 is CASSLLTGAYEQYF. For the CDR3, the DNA is TGTGCCAGCAGTCTACTGACAGGGGCCTACGAGCAGTACTTC. The variable domain in full, completed from reference TRBV28 and TRBJ2-7, reads DVKVTQSSRYLVKRTGEKVFLECVQDMDHENMFWYRQDPGLGLRLIYFSYDVKMKEKGDIPEGYSVSREKKERFSLILESASTNQTSMYLCASSLLTGAYEQYFGPGTRLTVT.

V gene TRBV3-1 (or the pseudogene TRBV3-2) combines with J gene TRBJ1-3, with a weak D call TRBD1 (6 bases). V shed 3 bases and J shed 1 base, with 10 bases lying between them. CDR1 and CDR2 (germline): LGHDT, YNNKEL (reference sequence). The CDR3 runs 15 residues. The CDR3 DNA follows: TGTGCCAGCAGCCATCTGGGGGCGTCTGGAAACACCATATATTTT. Residues: CASSHLGASGNTIYF.

V usage is TRBV5-8 and J usage is TRBJ1-2; D is uncertain. The CDR3 runs to 13 residues. Trimming took off 5 bases at V and 2 bases at J, with 10 bases between the two ends. Germline V lookup: CDR1 SGHTS, CDR2 YDEGEE. The CDR3 DNA sequence: TGTGCCAGCAGTTCACAGTGGAACTATGGCTACACCTTC. It translates to CASSSQWNYGYTF.

V gene TRBV7-2 combines with J gene TRBJ1-1; 7 nucleotides line up with TRBD1. Germline loops: CDR1 SGHTA, CDR2 FQGNSA. This CDR3 has 14 amino acids. J lost 1 base, V lost 4 bases, and 3 bases had no gene match. CDR3 DNA: TGTGCCAGCAGCTCTAGGACAGGGAACACTGAAGCTTTCTTT. This sequence encodes CASSSRTGNTEAFF.

V and J are TRBV30 and TRBJ1-6; TRBD1 is a possible D gene (5 bases). CDR1 and CDR2 from the germline V gene are GTSNPN and SVGIG (reference sequence). The germline V and J ends were trimmed by 2 bases and 9 bases, with 14 bases remaining between them. The CDR3 runs 14 residues. The CDR3 sequence: CAWSTTANFSPLHF. CDR3 bases: TGTGCCTGGAGTACGACAGCAAACTTTTCACCCCTCCACTTT.

This clone was detected ten times or more. The chain links TRBV6-4 to TRBJ1-1; TRBD1 agrees at 10 bases. J lost 0 bases, V lost 8 bases, and 3 bases had no gene match. The CDR3 spans 14 residues. CDR1 is MRHNA and CDR2 is SNTAGT in the germline V gene. CDR3 protein: CASRTGGMNTEAFF. In DNA form, the CDR3 reads TGTGCCAGCCGGACAGGGGGGATGAACACTGAAGCTTTCTTT.